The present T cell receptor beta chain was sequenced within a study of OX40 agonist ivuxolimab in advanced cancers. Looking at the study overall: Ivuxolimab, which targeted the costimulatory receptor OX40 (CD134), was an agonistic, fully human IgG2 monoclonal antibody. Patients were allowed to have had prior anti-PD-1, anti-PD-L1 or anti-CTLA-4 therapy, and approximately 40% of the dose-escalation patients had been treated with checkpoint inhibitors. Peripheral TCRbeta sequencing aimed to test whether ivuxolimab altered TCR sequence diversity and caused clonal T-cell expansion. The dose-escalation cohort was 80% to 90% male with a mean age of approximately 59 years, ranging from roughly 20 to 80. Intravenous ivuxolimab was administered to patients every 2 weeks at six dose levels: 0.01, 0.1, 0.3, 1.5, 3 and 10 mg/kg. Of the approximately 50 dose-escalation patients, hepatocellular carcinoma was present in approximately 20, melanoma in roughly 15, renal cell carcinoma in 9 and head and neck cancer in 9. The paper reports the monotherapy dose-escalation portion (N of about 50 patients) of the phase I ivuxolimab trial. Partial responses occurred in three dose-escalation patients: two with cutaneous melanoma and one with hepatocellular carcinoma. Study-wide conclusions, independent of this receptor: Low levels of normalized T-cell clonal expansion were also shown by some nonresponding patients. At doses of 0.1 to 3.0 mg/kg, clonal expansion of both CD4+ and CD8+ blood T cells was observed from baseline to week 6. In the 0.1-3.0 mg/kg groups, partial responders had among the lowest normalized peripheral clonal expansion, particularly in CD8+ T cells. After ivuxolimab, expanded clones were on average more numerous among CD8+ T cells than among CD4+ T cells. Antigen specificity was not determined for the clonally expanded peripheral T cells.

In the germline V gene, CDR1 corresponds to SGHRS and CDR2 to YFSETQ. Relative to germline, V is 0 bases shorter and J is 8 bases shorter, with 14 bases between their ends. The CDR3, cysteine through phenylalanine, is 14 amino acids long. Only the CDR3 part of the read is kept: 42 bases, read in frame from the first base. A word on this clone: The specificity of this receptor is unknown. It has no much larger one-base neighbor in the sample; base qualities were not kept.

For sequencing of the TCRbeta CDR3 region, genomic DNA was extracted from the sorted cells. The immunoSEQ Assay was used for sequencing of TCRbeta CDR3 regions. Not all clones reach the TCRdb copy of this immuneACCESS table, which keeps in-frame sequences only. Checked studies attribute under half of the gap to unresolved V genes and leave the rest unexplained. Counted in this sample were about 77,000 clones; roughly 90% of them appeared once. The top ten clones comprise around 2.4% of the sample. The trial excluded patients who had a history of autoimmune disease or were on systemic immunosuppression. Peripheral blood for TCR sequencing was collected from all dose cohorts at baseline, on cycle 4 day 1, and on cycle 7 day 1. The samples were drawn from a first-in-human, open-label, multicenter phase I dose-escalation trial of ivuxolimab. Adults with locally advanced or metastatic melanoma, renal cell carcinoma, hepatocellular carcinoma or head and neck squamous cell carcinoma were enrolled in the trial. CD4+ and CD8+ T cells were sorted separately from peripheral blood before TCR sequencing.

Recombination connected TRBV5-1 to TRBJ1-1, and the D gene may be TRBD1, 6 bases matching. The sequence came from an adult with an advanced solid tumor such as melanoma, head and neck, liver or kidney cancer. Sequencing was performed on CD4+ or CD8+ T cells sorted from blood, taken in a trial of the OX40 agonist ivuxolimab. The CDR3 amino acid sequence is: CASSLDRAEGEAFF. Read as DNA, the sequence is TGCGCCAGCAGCTTGGACAGGGCCGAAGGGGAAGCTTTCTTT.